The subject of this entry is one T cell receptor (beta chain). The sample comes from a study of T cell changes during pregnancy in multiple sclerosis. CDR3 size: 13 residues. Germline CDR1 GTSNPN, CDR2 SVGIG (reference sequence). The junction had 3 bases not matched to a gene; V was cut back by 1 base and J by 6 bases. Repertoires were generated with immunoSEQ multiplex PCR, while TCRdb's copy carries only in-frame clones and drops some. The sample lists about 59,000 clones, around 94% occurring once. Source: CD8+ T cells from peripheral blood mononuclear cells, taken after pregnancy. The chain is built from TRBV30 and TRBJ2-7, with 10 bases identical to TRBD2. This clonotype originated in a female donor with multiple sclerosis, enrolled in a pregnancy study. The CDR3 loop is CAWSGLAGAEQYF. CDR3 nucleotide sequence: TGTGCCTGGAGTGGGCTAGCGGGAGCCGAGCAGTACTTC.